The T cell receptor (beta chain) described here comes from a study of long-term antiretroviral therapy in people with HIV. Running of the v3.0 immunoSEQ assay took place at survey level. Some clones are missing from TCRdb's copy, which holds only in-frame ones; the method was immunoSEQ multiplex PCR. The sample includes about 32,000 clones, roughly 94% of them seen just once. CDR3 length: 14 amino acids. Trimming took off 2 bases at V and 1 base at J, with 9 bases between the two ends. Germline V gene lookup returns CDR1 SGHDT and CDR2 YYEEEE. This receptor was obtained from a woman in her fifties or sixties with HIV. The J gene is TRBJ2-5, the V gene TRBV5-6; D is uncertain. The starting material was unsorted PBMCs, obtained 4.1 years after starting antiretroviral therapy. CDR3 sequence reads: CASSFFDFQETQYF. DNA for the CDR3: TGTGCCAGCAGCTTTTTTGACTTCCAAGAGACCCAGTACTTC.